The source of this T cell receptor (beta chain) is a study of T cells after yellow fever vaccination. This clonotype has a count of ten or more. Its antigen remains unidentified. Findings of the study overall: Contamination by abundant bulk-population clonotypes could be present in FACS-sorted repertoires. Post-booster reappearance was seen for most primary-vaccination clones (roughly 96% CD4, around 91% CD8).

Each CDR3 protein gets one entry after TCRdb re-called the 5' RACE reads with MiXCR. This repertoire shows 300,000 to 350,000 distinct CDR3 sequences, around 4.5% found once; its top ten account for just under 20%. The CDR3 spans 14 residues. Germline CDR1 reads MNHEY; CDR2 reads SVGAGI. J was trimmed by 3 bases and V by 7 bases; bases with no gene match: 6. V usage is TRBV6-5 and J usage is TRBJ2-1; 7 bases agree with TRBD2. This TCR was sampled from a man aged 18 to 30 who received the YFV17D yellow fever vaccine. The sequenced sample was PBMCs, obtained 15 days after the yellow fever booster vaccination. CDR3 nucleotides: TGTGCCAGCACTAAGCGGGGACTCTACAATGAGCAGTTCTTC. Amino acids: CASTKRGLYNEQFF.